This TCR beta chain was sequenced for a study of control samples from healthy donors and cancer patients. Germline V gene lookup returns CDR1 SGHRS and CDR2 YFSETQ. This CDR3 has 15 residues. The J segment lost 1 base and the V segment lost 0 bases, leaving 0 bases of the junction unmatched. Assay used: immunoSEQ multiplex PCR; TCRdb lists only in-frame clones, some missing. Found here are 73,000 or so clones, more than 85% of them singletons; the top ten hold just under 4%. This clone was detected once. The TCR comes from a woman between 50 and 59 years old in good health. The V call is TRBV5-1, the J call TRBJ1-5, with 8 bases aligning to TRBD1. Sequencing was performed on blood. The CDR3 region is CASSLGQGSNQPQHF. In DNA, the CDR3 is TGCGCCAGCAGCTTGGGACAGGGGAGCAATCAGCCCCAGCATTTT.